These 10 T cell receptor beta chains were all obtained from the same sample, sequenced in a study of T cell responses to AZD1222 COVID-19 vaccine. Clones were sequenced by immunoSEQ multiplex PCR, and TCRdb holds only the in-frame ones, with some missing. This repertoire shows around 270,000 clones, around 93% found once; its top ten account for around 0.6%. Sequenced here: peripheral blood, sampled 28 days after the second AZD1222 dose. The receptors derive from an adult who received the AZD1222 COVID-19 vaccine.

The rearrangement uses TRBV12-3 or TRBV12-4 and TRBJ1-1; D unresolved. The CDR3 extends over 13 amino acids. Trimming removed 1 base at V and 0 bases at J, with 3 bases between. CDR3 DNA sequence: TGTGCCAGCAGTTTAGGAGTGAACACTGAAGCTTTCTTT. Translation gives CASSLGVNTEAFF.

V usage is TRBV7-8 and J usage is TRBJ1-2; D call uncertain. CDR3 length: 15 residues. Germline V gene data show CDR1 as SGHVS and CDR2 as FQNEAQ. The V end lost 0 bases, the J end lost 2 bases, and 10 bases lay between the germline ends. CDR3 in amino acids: CASSLAFGENYGYTF. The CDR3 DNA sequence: TGTGCCAGCAGCTTAGCTTTCGGAGAGAACTATGGCTACACCTTC.

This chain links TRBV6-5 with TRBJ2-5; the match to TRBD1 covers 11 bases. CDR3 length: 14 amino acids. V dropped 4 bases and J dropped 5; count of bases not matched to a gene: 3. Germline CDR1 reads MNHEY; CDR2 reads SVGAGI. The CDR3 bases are TGTGCCAGCAGTTTAGGGACAGGGGGGGAGACCCAGTACTTC. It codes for CASSLGTGGETQYF.

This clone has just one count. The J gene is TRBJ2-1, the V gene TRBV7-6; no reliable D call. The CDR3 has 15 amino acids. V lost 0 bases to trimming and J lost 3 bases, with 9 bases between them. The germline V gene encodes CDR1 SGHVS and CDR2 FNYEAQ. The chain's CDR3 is CASSLAWSSYNEQFF. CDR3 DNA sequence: TGTGCCAGCAGCTTAGCCTGGAGCAGCTACAATGAGCAGTTCTTC.

The CDR3 region is CASRYRAPGGTEAFF. CDR3 in DNA: TGCGCCAGCAGATACCGGGCCCCGGGGGGCACTGAAGCTTTCTTT. The chain joins TRBV10-1 to TRBJ1-1, with D possibly matching TRBD1 (5 bases). This CDR3 spans 15 amino acids. Trimming removed 6 bases from V and 4 bases from J, with 18 bases in between. CDR1 and CDR2 from the germline V gene are WNHNN and SYGVQD (reference sequence).

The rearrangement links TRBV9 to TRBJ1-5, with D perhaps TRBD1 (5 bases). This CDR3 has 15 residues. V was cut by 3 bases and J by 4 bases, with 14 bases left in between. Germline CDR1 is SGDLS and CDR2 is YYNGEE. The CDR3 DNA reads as TGTGCCAGCAGCGCGGACCCCAGGGTGAATCAGCCCCAGCATTTT. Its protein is CASSADPRVNQPQHF. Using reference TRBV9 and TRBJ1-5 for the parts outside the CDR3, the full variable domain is DSGVTQTPKHLITATGQRVTLRCSPRSGDLSVYWYQQSLDQGLQFLIQYYNGEERAKGNILERFSAQQFPDLHSELNLSSLELGDSALYFCASSADPRVNQPQHFGDGTRLSIL.

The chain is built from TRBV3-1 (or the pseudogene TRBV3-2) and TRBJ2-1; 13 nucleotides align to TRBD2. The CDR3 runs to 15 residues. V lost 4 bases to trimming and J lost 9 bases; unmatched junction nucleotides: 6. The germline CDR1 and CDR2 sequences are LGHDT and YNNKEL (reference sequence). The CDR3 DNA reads TGTGCCAGCAGCCTACTAGCGGGGGGGCCGAGTGAGCAGTTCTTC. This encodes CASSLLAGGPSEQFF.

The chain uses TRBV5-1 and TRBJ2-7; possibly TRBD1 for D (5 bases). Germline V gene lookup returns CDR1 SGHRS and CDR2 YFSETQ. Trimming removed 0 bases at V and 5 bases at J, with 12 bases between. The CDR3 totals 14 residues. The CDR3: CASSLVGPRDEQYF. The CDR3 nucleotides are TGCGCCAGCAGCTTGGTGGGGCCTCGGGACGAGCAGTACTTC.

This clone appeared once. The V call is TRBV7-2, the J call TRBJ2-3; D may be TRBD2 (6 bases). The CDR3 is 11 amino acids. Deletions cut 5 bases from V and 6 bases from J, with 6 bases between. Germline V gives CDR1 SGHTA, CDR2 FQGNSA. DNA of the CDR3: TGTGCCAGCAGCCGGGGGGATACGCAGTATTTT. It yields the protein CASSRGDTQYF.

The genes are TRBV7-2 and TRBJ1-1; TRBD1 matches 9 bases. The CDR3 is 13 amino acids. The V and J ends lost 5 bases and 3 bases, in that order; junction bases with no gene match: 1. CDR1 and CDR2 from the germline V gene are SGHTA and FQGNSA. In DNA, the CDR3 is TGTGCCAGCAGCCGGACAGGGGACACTGAAGCTTTCTTT. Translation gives CASSRTGDTEAFF.